The 9 T cell receptor beta chains presented below share a single source sample, sequenced in a study of T-cell reconstitution after alpha-beta-depleted transplantation in children. The TCRbeta library incorporated unique molecular identifiers. TCRdb called the PCR reads again in MiXCR, with one record for every CDR3 protein. The sample yields a few hundred thousand distinct CDR3 sequences, about an eighth seen once. The specimen comprised PBMCs from the stem cell graft donor, sampled from the stem cell graft. Receptors originate from a human donor who donated a stem cell graft to a child with combined immunodeficiency.

The chain employs TRBV6-2 or TRBV6-3 and TRBJ2-7, with TRBD2 matching over 9 bases. The CDR3 totals 13 residues. Trimming cost V 5 bases and J 2 bases; bases outside gene matches: 1. Looked up from germline, CDR1 is MNHEY and CDR2 is SVGEGT. CDR3 loop: CASSRTSAYEQYF. The DNA for the CDR3 is TGTGCCAGCAGTCGGACTAGCGCCTACGAGCAGTACTTC.

This clonotype came up many times. The chain is built from TRBV12-3 or TRBV12-4 and TRBJ2-5; 7 bases match TRBD1. The trim removed 7 bases at V and 7 bases at J, leaving 6 bases unmatched. The CDR3 totals 12 residues. This CDR3 reads CASTTGVWTQYF. Here the CDR3 DNA reads TGTGCCAGCACAACAGGGGTCTGGACCCAGTACTTC.

The V gene is TRBV25-1, the J gene TRBJ1-4; D gene unclear. Germline V lookup: CDR1 MGHDK, CDR2 SYGVNS. The CDR3 has 12 residues. Trimming stripped 8 bases from V and 10 bases from J, with 14 bases between. In nucleotides, the CDR3 is TGTGCCAGCCTACCCCCTTCCGGAAAACTGTTTTTT. Translated, it gives CASLPPSGKLFF.

This clonotype was detected only a few times. The chain combines TRBV10-2 with TRBJ1-2, with TRBD1 matching 10 bases. Germline V gives CDR1 WSHSY, CDR2 SAAADI. The CDR3 is made up of 18 amino acids. The chain's CDR3 is CATFWGKKLGQGNYGYTF. CDR3 DNA sequence: TGCGCTACTTTTTGGGGCAAAAAGCTGGGACAGGGGAACTATGGCTACACCTTC.

Notes on this clonotype: It is likely a read error, because the conserved phenylalanine at the end of the CDR3 is missing. The chain uses TRBV7-9 and TRBJ2-3, with D perhaps TRBD1 or TRBD2 (6 bases each). This CDR3 has 15 amino acids. CDR1 is SEHNR and CDR2 is FQNEAQ in the germline V gene (reference sequence). The V gene lost 2 bases and the J gene lost 7 bases, with 16 bases spanning the gap. The CDR3 nucleotides are TGTGCCAGCAGCTTATCCCTGGGGGGCGTAAATACGCAGTATCTT. It specifies CASSLSLGGVNTQYL.

This clonotype was counted between two and nine times. V is TRBV7-3 and J is TRBJ2-3; no clear D. The CDR3 totals 14 residues. The germline V gene encodes CDR1 SGHTA and CDR2 FQGTGA. V lost 0 bases to trimming and J lost 6 bases, with 10 bases between them. In DNA form, the CDR3 reads TGTGCCAGCAGCTTAACCAACTACGATGATACGCAGTATTTT. This gives the protein CASSLTNYDDTQYF. The full variable domain, rest sourced from reference TRBV7-3 and TRBJ2-3, is GAGVSQTPSNKVTEKGKYVELRCDPISGHTALYWYRQSLGQGPEFLIYFQGTGAADDSGLPNDRFFAVRPEGSVSTLKIQRTERGDSAVYLCASSLTNYDDTQYFGPGTRLTVL.

In this sample, this clonotype turned up a few times. The V call is TRBV13, the J call TRBJ2-7, with D maybe TRBD2 (6 bases). Germline values: CDR1 PRHDT, CDR2 FYEKMQ (reference sequence). The CDR3 is 14 residues long. Trimming took off 4 bases at V and 2 bases at J, with 12 bases between the two ends. The CDR3 region has the DNA TGTGCCAGCAGCTCAGGAGGGTCCCCCTACGAGCAGTACTTC. Its protein product is CASSSGGSPYEQYF.

The rearrangement uses TRBV19 and TRBJ1-1; D ambiguous. CDR1 and CDR2 from the germline V gene are LNHDA and SQIVND (reference sequence). V lost 5 bases and J 1 base, leaving 14 bases between the germline ends. This CDR3 is 15 amino acids long. This CDR3 is CASSWGFGANTEAFF. The CDR3, as DNA: TGTGCCAGTAGTTGGGGTTTTGGAGCGAACACTGAAGCTTTCTTT. Based on the CDR3 plus reference TRBV19 and TRBJ1-1, the full variable domain is DGGITQSPKYLFRKEGQNVTLSCEQNLNHDAMYWYRQDPGQGLRLIYYSQIVNDFQKGDIAEGYSVSREKKESFPLTVTSAQKNPTAFYLCASSWGFGANTEAFFGQGTRLTVV.

This chain links TRBV6-7 with TRBJ1-1; unclear D gene. TRBV6-7 has ORF status, its function being uncertain. This CDR3 has 13 residues. The V and J ends lost 6 bases and 6 bases respectively, with 14 bases between them. Here the CDR3 DNA reads TGTGCCAGCAGCACCGATGGATCCCCTGAAGCTTTCTTT. Amino acids: CASSTDGSPEAFF.